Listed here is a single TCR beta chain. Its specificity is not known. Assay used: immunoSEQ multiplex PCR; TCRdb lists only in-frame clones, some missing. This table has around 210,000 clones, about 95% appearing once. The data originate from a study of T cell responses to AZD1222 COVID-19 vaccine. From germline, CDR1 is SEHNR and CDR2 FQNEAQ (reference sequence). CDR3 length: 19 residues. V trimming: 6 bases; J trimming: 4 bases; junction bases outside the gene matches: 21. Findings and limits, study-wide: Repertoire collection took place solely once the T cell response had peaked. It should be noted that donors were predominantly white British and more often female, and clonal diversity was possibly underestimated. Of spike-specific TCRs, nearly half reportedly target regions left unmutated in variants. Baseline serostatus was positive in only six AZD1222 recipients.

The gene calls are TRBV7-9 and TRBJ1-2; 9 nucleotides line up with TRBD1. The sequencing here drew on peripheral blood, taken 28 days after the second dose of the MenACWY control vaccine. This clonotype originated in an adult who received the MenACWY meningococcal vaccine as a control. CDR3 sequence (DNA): TGTGCCAGCAGGAGTGGGGATTTGGACAGGGGTTCACTCCCCTATGGCTACACCTTC. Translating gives CASRSGDLDRGSLPYGYTF.